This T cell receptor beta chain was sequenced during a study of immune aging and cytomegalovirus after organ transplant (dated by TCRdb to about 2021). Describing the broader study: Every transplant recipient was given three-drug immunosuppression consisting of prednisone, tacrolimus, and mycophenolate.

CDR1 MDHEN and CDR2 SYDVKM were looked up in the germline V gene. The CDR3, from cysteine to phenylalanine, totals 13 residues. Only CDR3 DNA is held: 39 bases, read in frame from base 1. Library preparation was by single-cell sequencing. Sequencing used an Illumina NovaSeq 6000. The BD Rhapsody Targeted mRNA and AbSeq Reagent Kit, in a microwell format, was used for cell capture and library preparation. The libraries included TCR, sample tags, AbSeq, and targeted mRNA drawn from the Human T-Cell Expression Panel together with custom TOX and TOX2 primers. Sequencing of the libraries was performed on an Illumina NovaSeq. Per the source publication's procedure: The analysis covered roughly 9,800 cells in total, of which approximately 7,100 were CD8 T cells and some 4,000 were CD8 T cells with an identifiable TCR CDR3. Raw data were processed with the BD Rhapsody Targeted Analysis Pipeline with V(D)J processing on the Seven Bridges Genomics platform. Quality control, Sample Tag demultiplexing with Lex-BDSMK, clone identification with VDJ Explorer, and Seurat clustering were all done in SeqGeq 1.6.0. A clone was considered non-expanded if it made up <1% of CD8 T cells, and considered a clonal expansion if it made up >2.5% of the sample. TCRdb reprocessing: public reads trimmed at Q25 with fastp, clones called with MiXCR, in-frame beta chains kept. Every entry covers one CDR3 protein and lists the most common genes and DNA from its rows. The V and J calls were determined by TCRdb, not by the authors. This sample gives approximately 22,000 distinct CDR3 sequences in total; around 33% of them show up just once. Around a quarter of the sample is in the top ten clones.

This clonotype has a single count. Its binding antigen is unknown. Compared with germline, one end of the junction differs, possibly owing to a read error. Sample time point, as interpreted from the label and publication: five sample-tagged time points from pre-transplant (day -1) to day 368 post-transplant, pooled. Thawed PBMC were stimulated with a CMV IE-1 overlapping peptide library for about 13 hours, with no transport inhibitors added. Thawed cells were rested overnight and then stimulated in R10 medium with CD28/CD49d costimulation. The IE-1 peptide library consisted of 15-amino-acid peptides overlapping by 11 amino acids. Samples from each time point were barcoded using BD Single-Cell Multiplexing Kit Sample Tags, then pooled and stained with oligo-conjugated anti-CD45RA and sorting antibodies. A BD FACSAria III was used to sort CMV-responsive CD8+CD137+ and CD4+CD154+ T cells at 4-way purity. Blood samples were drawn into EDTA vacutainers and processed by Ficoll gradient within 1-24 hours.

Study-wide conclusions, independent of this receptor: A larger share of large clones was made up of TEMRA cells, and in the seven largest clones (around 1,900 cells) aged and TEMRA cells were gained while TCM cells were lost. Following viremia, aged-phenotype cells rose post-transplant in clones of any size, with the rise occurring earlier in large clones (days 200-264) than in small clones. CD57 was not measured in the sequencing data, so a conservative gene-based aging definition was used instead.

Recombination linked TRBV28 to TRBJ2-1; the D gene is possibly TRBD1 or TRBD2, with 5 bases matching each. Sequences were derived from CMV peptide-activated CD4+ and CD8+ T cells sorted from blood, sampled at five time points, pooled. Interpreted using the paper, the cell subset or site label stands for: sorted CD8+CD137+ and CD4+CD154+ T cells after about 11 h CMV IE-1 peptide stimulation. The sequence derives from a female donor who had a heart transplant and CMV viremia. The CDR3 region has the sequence CASNPWDPKKQSF. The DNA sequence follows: TGTGCCAGCAATCCCTGGGACCCGAAAAAGCAGTCCTTC.